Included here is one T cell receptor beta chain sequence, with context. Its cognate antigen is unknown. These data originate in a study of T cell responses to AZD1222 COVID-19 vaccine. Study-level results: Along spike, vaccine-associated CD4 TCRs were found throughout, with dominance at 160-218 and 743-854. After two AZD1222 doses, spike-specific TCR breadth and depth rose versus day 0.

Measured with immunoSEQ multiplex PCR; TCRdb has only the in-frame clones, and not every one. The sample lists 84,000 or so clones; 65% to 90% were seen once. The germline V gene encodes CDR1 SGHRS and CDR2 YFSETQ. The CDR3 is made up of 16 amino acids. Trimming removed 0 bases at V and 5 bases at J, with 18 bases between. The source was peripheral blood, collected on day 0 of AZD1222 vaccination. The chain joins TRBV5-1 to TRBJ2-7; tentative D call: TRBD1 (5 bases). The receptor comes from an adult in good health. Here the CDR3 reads CASSLVRGHEVHEQYF. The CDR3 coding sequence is TGCGCCAGCAGCTTGGTTCGTGGACACGAGGTACACGAGCAGTACTTC.